This entry is about one T cell receptor beta chain. Its antigen is not yet known. One base away there is no much larger clone; base qualities are not given. This record belongs to a study of T cells after yellow fever vaccination (dated by TCRdb to between 2017 and 2020). With regard to the full study: Libraries from fractions with low cell numbers were prepared with the SMART-Seq v4 Ultra Low Input RNA kit. Two healthy male donors, one aged 18 to 30 and one aged 30 to 40 years, were included in the cohort. To follow T-cell clones before and after primary and booster YFV17D yellow fever vaccination, bulk TCR alpha and beta repertoires were sequenced over time. Blood samples were taken at several timepoints before and after primary and secondary immunization, and bulk PBMC replicates and cell subsets were isolated.

TCRdb records Illumina NovaSeq 6000 as the sequencer. Synthesis of TCR cDNA relied on 5'RACE template switching, a step that introduced a universal primer site along with unique molecular identifiers. cDNA synthesis was primed from both the TCR alpha and TCR beta constant segments. Libraries were amplified in two PCR steps, with sample barcodes and sequencing adapters added in the second step. Sequencing of libraries was performed on Illumina HiSeq 2500 (2x100 bp) or NovaSeq (2x150 bp). In the authors' own workflow: Demultiplexing of reads and collapsing into UMI consensus sequences were performed with MIGEC, and V(D)J alignment was carried out with MiXCR. Vaccine-responding clonotypes were identified with edgeR using replicate PBMC samples, with FDR below 0.01 and a log2 fold change above 5 up to day 15 being required. Each bulk clonotype was labeled CD4 or CD8 based on which sequenced repertoire, CD4 or CD8, contained the clonotype at higher abundance. TCRdb trimmed public reads at Q25 via fastp, called clones via MiXCR and kept in-frame beta chains. Identical CDR3 proteins give one entry, which carries the most common genes and DNA. TCRdb's processing, not the study's, gives the V and J calls here. Counted in this sample were hundreds of thousands of distinct CDR3 sequences; under 20% of them appeared once. Roughly a sixth of the sample is taken by the ten largest.

From cysteine to phenylalanine, the CDR3 is 13 amino acids long. The read is trimmed to its CDR3 DNA, 39 bases read in frame from base 1. The germline V gene sets CDR1 to SGHRS and CDR2 to YFSETQ. The V end loses 4 bases and the J end loses 6 bases, and a stretch of 14 bases separates them. According to the study, the label for this sample's treatment or condition signals: live attenuated yellow fever vaccine strain. At each blood-draw timepoint, two biological replicates of bulk PBMCs were collected. PBMCs were isolated from peripheral blood using a standard Ficoll-Paque protocol. TriZol was used to extract RNA from bulk PBMCs, from CD4 and CD8 fractions, and from dextramer-positive and dextramer-negative fractions. Study-wide findings and limitations: The secondary T-cell response was weaker than the primary response but faster, peaking on day 5 instead of day 15. Most clones expanded after primary vaccination were re-detected after the booster (almost 97% of CD4 and around 88% of CD8), suggesting broad memory maintenance. Because abundant contaminating clonotypes from the bulk population could be contained in FACS-sorted repertoires, computational filtering was required. Only a couple of donors were included in the study, so the extent to which the findings can be generalized is limited. A small share of clonotypes was detected in both CD4 and CD8 compartments, with the overlap likely arising from convergent recombination.

The chain employs TRBV5-1 and TRBJ2-7; the D gene is not confidently resolved. The receptor comes from a man aged 18 to 30 who received the YFV17D yellow fever vaccine. The material was PBMCs, obtained before the yellow fever booster vaccination. The nucleotide sequence is TGCGCCAGCAGCATGACTGATAACTCCGAGCAGTACTTC. This encodes CASSMTDNSEQYF.